This T cell receptor beta chain was found in a study of CD8 T cells in ankylosing spondylitis. Overall study results and limits: The study identified a TCR beta motif of seven or eight highly homologous variants that appeared characteristic of ankylosing spondylitis blood. Earlier authors reported some of these motif variants in reactive arthritis synovial fluid and blood. Matched synovial fluid from ankylosing spondylitis patients was reported to be enriched for disease-linked clones.

This clonotype was counted at least ten times. Its antigen remains unknown. Making use of molecular barcodes, quantitative 5'-RACE generated TCR beta libraries. Using its own MiXCR run on the 5' RACE reads, TCRdb lists one record per CDR3 protein. This sample has over 110,000 distinct CDR3 sequences, with 8% to 9% found just once. The V and J ends lost 3 bases and 4 bases respectively, with 7 bases between them. The CDR3 contains 13 residues. The germline V gene encodes CDR1 MNHEY and CDR2 SVGEGT. The sequence was collected from a male donor with ankylosing spondylitis. The sample taken for sequencing was synovial fluid, either unsorted or a sorted T cell fraction (not recorded which). V usage is TRBV6-2 or TRBV6-3 and J usage is TRBJ1-5; no firm D call. The CDR3 bases are TGTGCCAGCAGTTATACGGAGAATCAGCCCCAGCATTTT. The encoded protein is CASSYTENQPQHF.